This entry lists 5 T cell receptor beta chains sequenced from one sample in a study of T cell responses to AZD1222 COVID-19 vaccine. Profiling relied on immunoSEQ multiplex PCR, and the TCRdb table lists in-frame clones only, not all of them. This table holds about 130,000 clones, around 87% found once. The specimen comprised peripheral blood, sampled on day 0 of AZD1222 vaccination. The origin of the receptors is an adult in good health.

This clone appeared once. J is TRBJ2-3 and V is TRBV13; 7 bases map to TRBD2. After removal of 4 bases from V and 3 bases from J, the junction contained 7 bases not matched to a gene. Germline V gene data show CDR1 as PRHDT and CDR2 as FYEKMQ (reference sequence). This CDR3 contains 15 residues. The CDR3 sequence is CASSSAGSLTDTQYF. In DNA, the CDR3 is TGTGCCAGCAGCTCAGCGGGATCTTTAACAGATACGCAGTATTTT.

The V gene is TRBV19, the J gene TRBJ2-1; 8 bases agree with TRBD2. The trim removed 3 bases at V and 3 bases at J, leaving 13 bases unmatched. Per germline, CDR1 LNHDA and CDR2 SQIVND (reference sequence). CDR3 length: 18 residues. The CDR3 nucleotides read TGTGCCAGTAGTATCGTCCGTGGTGGACTAGCCTTCTACAATGAGCAGTTCTTC. As protein: CASSIVRGGLAFYNEQFF. The entire variable domain, with the rest obtained from reference TRBV19 and TRBJ2-1, is as follows: DGGITQSPKYLFRKEGQNVTLSCEQNLNHDAMYWYRQDPGQGLRLIYYSQIVNDFQKGDIAEGYSVSREKKESFPLTVTSAQKNPTAFYLCASSIVRGGLAFYNEQFFGPGTRLTVL.

The rearrangement links TRBV12-3 or TRBV12-4 to TRBJ2-3; D remains unclear. CDR3 size: 11 residues. Deletions cut 8 bases from V and 4 bases from J, with 7 bases between. CDR3 coding DNA: TGTGCCAGCCGGACGGCAGATACGCAGTATTTT. Translating gives CASRTADTQYF.

V and J are TRBV30 and TRBJ2-2; D remains ambiguous. V was cut by 3 bases and J by 1 base, with 15 bases left in between. The CDR3 sequence is 16 residues long. CDR1 and CDR2 (germline): GTSNPN, SVGIG (reference sequence). CDR3 protein: CAWSVLGFVNTGELFF. CDR3 DNA: TGTGCCTGGAGCGTGCTGGGCTTCGTGAACACCGGGGAGCTGTTTTTT.

J is TRBJ1-3 and V is TRBV28; possibly TRBD1 for D (5 bases). Germline values: CDR1 MDHEN, CDR2 SYDVKM. The CDR3 consists of 14 residues. Trimming took off 5 bases at V and 3 bases at J, with 11 bases between the two ends. The CDR3 DNA reads as TGTGCCAGCAGTCCCGGGGCAGTTGGAAACACCATATATTTT. This encodes CASSPGAVGNTIYF.